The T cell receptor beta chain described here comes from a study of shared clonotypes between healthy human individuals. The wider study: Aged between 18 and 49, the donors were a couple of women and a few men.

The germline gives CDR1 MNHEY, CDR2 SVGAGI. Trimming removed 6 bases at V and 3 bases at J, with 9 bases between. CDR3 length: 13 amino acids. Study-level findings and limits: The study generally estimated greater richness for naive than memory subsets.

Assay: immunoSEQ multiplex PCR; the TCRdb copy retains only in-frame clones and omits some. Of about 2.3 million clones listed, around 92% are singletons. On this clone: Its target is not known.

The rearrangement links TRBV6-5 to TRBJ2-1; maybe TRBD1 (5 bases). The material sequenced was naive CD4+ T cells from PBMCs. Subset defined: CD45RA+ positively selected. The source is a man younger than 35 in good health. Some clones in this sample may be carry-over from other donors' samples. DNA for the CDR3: TGTGCCAGCAGATACGACAGCTACAATGAGCAGTTCTTC. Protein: CASRYDSYNEQFF.